The 7 T cell receptor beta chains reported below all come from one sample, sequenced in a study of blood T cells in healthy people across ages. With a J-beta primer mix and a sample-barcoded 5' primer, a second PCR ran 7 to 11 cycles. TCRdb independently ran MiXCR on the 5' RACE reads; one entry per CDR3 protein. Of about 1.6 million distinct CDR3 sequences in the sample, about 35% were seen once. Sequencing was carried out using blood. All receptors derive from a woman aged 25 to 39 in good health.

The rearrangement links TRBV30 to TRBJ2-7, with D perhaps TRBD2 (5 bases). CDR3 length: 12 amino acids. Per the germline V gene, CDR1 is GTSNPN and CDR2 is SVGIG (reference sequence). The V end was cut by 4 bases, the J end by 6 bases, with 13 bases between. In DNA, the CDR3 is TGTGCCTGGATGTCCGGGGTGGCCGAGCAGTACTTC. Translation gives CAWMSGVAEQYF.

The V gene is TRBV5-6, the J gene TRBJ2-5, with TRBD2 matching over 11 bases. Germline CDR1 and CDR2: SGHDT and YYEEEE. After removal of 4 bases from V and 4 bases from J, the junction contained 6 bases not matched to a gene. This CDR3 has 15 residues. Here the CDR3 reads CASSRSTSGAETQYF. CDR3 nucleotide sequence: TGTGCCAGCAGCCGCTCGACTAGCGGGGCAGAGACCCAGTACTTC.

This sequence joins TRBV5-6 and TRBJ1-2; 10 bases line up with TRBD1. The CDR3 extends over 13 amino acids. Germline V gives CDR1 SGHDT, CDR2 YYEEEE. V was clipped by 6 bases and J by 10 bases; unmatched bases: 9. Here the CDR3 DNA reads TGTGCCAGCACCACCCGGGACAGGGGATCCTACACCTTC. Translation: CASTTRDRGSYTF.

Regarding this clonotype: Relative to the germline gene, one junction end is altered; a read error may explain this. The chain couples TRBV29-1 to TRBJ1-1, with D maybe TRBD1 (5 bases). CDR3 length: 13 amino acids. Germline CDR1 and CDR2: SQVTM and ANQGSEA. DNA for the CDR3: TGCATCGTTGATTCGGGGGGTAGCACTGAAGCTTTCTTT. As protein: CIVDSGGSTEAFF.

This clonotype appeared a few times. The chain carries TRBV4-1 and TRBJ2-5; maybe TRBD1 (6 bases). The CDR3 is 15 amino acids. The germline V and J ends were trimmed by 0 bases and 2 bases, with 10 bases remaining between them. Germline-derived CDR1 and CDR2 are MGHRA and YSYEKL. The CDR3 DNA sequence: TGCGCCAGCAGCCAAGATCTCAGGGGACAAGAGACCCAGTACTTC. Protein product: CASSQDLRGQETQYF.

J is TRBJ2-7 and V is TRBV10-3; perhaps TRBD2 as D (6 bases). Germline V gene data show CDR1 as ENHRY and CDR2 as SYGVKD. V was shortened by 4 bases and J by 2 bases, with 12 bases between the two germline ends. This CDR3 has 14 amino acids. This CDR3 reads CAISGGRGTYEQYF. Written as DNA, the CDR3 is TGTGCCATCAGTGGGGGCCGGGGGACCTACGAGCAGTACTTC.

The chain is built from TRBV5-1 and TRBJ1-1, with D unclear. There are 13 residues in the CDR3. Germline CDR1 SGHRS, CDR2 YFSETQ. The germline V and J ends were trimmed by 3 bases and 3 bases, with 9 bases remaining between them. The CDR3 nucleotides are TGCGCCAGCAGCTCCTCACAGTACACTGAAGCTTTCTTT. This encodes CASSSSQYTEAFF.